What follows is one TCR beta chain and its context. The antigen is unknown. TCRdb ran MiXCR on the reads and lists one entry per CDR3 protein. In the table there are some 920,000 distinct CDR3 sequences, approximately 32% of which are singletons. Germline V lookup: CDR1 SGHTA, CDR2 FQGNSA. Trimming took off 1 base at V and 1 base at J, with 11 bases between the two ends. The CDR3 extends over 15 amino acids. This record comes from a study of T cell repertoires in cytomegalovirus infection. As for the study in general: Recently identified HLA-C-restricted CMV epitopes were used, and well-studied HLA-B-restricted CMV epitopes were used as well. Through public TCR beta signatures, both CMV infection and matching HLA type were indicated.

Study observations and caveats: Within the response measured ex vivo, HLA-C-restricted CMV-specific TCR beta clonotypes were dominant. Carriage of CMV together with the relevant HLA was identifiable through cumulative public TCR beta family frequency.

The chain links TRBV7-2 to TRBJ2-7, with a weak D call TRBD2 (5 bases). Sequencing used cultured CD8+ T cells from PBMCs, obtained from culture after CMV antigen stimulation. The clonotype originates from a human donor in good health (CMV status not recorded). Some clones in this sample may be carry-over from other donors' samples. The CDR3 loop is CASSLVGSVSYEQYF. The CDR3 coding sequence is TGTGCCAGCAGCTTAGTTGGTAGCGTTTCCTACGAGCAGTACTTC.